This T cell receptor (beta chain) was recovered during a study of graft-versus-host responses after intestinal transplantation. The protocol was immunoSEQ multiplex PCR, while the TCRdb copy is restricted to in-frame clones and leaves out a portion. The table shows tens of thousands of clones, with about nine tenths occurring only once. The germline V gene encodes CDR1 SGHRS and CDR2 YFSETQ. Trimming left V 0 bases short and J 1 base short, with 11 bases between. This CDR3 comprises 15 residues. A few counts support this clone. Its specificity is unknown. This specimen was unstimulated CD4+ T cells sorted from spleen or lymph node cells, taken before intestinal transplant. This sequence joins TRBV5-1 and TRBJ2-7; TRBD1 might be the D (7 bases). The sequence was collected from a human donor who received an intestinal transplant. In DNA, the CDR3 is TGCGCCAGCAGCTTGGAGTCAGGGGGGTCCTACGAGCAGTACTTC. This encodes CASSLESGGSYEQYF.